The TCR beta chain under discussion was sequenced for a study of blood T cell repertoires in COVID-19. The wider study: PBMCs, B-cell-depleted T cells, or T cells provided the cDNA or gDNA that made up the material.

V was trimmed by 4 bases and J by 2 bases, leaving 9 bases between them. The CDR3 runs 13 residues. Germline CDR1 and CDR2: MDHEN and SYDVKM. Sequencing was performed with immunoSEQ multiplex PCR; in TCRdb, only in-frame clones are kept and a portion is missing. Of tens of thousands of clones in the sample, 60% to 85% were seen once. The TCR comes from a human donor in a cohort sampled during active COVID-19. V gene TRBV28 combines with J gene TRBJ2-7; no firm D call. Material for sequencing was peripheral blood. DNA of the CDR3: TGTGCCAGCAGTTCGAGTAACCCCTACGAGCAGTACTTC. Protein: CASSSSNPYEQYF.